A single sample is the source of the 12 T cell receptor beta chains below, sequenced in a study of PD-1 blockade in classical Hodgkin lymphoma. The assay was immunoSEQ multiplex PCR, and TCRdb's table has in-frame clones only and misses some. The table records nearly 25,000 clones, 69% of them present only once. Each patient relapsed following autologous stem cell transplantation, and prior brentuximab vedotin exposure differed. Sequenced here: peripheral blood mononuclear cells (PBMCs), sampled at baseline. The receptors originated from a human donor with classical Hodgkin lymphoma.

This clone was counted between two and nine times. V and J are TRBV21-1 and TRBJ2-3; the table's D call TRBD2 went unverified against the DNA. TRBV21-1 is a pseudogene locus. The CDR3 contains 20 residues. CDR3 DNA: TGTGCCAGCAGCAAGGGGCGTCGTCTAGCGGGGGGGCCGAGCACAGATACGCAGTATTTT. Protein: CASSKGRRLAGGPSTDTQYF.

This sequence joins TRBV6-5 and TRBJ2-2, with a tentative D call TRBD2 (6 bases). V lost 0 bases to trimming and J lost 6 bases, with 11 bases between them. CDR1 is MNHEY, CDR2 SVGAGI, per germline. The CDR3 runs to 15 residues. CDR3 nucleotides: TGTGCCAGCAGTTACTCGAAGGAGGGTCCCGGGGAGCTGTTTTTT. Amino acids: CASSYSKEGPGELFF.

The chain recombines TRBV5-6 with TRBJ2-7, with 12 bases matching TRBD2. V was clipped by 6 bases and J by 4 bases; unmatched bases: 5. The CDR3 consists of 14 residues. Germline-derived CDR1 and CDR2 are SGHDT and YYEEEE. For the CDR3, the DNA is TGTGCCAGCACCGGACTAGCGGGGATTTACGAGCAGTACTTC. Encoded protein: CASTGLAGIYEQYF.

This chain joins TRBV4-3 and TRBJ2-1, with 9 bases that match TRBD2. CDR1 and CDR2 (germline): LGHNA, YSLEER. The CDR3 spans 17 residues. After removal of 0 bases from V and 9 bases from J, the junction contained 12 bases not matched to a gene. The CDR3 DNA sequence: TGCGCCAGCAGCCAAGATCTTACGCGGGGGGGCCTGGGTGAGCAGTTCTTC. Its translation: CASSQDLTRGGLGEQFF.

This chain uses TRBV9 with TRBJ2-7; D is undetermined. The CDR3 is made up of 13 amino acids. The germline V gene encodes CDR1 SGDLS and CDR2 YYNGEE. V was pared by 0 bases and J by 0 bases, with 4 bases between. The CDR3, as DNA: TGTGCCAGCAGCGTAGGCGACTCCTACGAGCAGTACTTC. Its translation is CASSVGDSYEQYF.

This clone was seen a handful of times. The chain combines TRBV28 with TRBJ2-1; a possible D gene is TRBD2 (6 bases). This CDR3 comprises 13 residues. Germline loops: CDR1 MDHEN, CDR2 SYDVKM. Trimming cost V 8 bases and J 4 bases, with 12 bases left between them. CDR3 nucleotides: TGTGCCAGCTCGACTAGTGCTTACAATGAGCAGTTCTTC. Translated: CASSTSAYNEQFF.

The chain carries TRBV27 and TRBJ1-1; D gene unclear. The germline CDR1 and CDR2 sequences are MNHEY and SMNVEV (reference sequence). The CDR3 length is 16 residues. With 5 bases removed from V and 0 bases from J, the gap between germline ends came to 16 bases. The DNA of the CDR3 is TGTGCCAGCAGTGCACAACAGTTTTTCATGAACACTGAAGCTTTCTTT. Translating gives CASSAQQFFMNTEAFF.

This clone was counted only a few times. The chain combines TRBV5-4 with TRBJ2-7; 8 bases match TRBD2. Germline CDR1 and CDR2: SGHNT and YYREEE (reference sequence). The CDR3 has 15 residues. V lost 4 bases and J lost 7; bases outside the gene matches: 13. CDR3 loop: CASSLSGGPQREQYF. Written as DNA, the CDR3 is TGTGCCAGCAGCCTTTCGGGGGGGCCCCAGAGAGAGCAGTACTTC.

The genes are TRBV21-1 and TRBJ1-5; the table assigns TRBD1, which was not confirmed against the DNA. TRBV21-1 is listed as a pseudogene. The CDR3 is 18 amino acids. The CDR3 DNA follows: TGTAGAAGACCCCTGGGACAGCAAGACTTAAATAGCAATCAGCCCCAGCATTTT. Translating it yields CRRPLGQQDLNSNQPQHF.

The rearrangement uses TRBV6-5 and TRBJ1-2; tentatively, D is TRBD1 (5 bases). Germline V gene sequence: CDR1 MNHEY, CDR2 SVGAGI. The germline V and J ends were trimmed by 1 base and 8 bases, with 17 bases remaining between them. There are 15 residues in the CDR3. CDR3 sequence: CASSYFRTPQSGYTF. As DNA, the CDR3 is TGTGCCAGCAGTTACTTTAGGACACCTCAGAGCGGCTACACCTTC.

This clone was counted a single time. V is TRBV7-6 and J is TRBJ2-1; D is uncertain. Germline CDR1 and CDR2: SGHVS and FNYEAQ. V was pared by 4 bases and J by 0 bases, with 10 bases between. The CDR3 sequence is 15 residues long. CDR3 sequence: CASSSFQSSYNEQFF. CDR3 nucleotide sequence: TGTGCCAGCAGCTCCTTCCAGAGCTCCTACAATGAGCAGTTCTTC.

This rearrangement joins TRBV30 to TRBJ2-3, with D perhaps TRBD2 (7 bases). From germline, CDR1 is GTSNPN and CDR2 SVGIG (reference sequence). This CDR3 is built from 15 residues. V was pared by 7 bases and J by 4 bases, with 21 bases between. The CDR3 is CAYEGGAEEADTQYF. CDR3 nucleotide sequence: TGTGCCTATGAGGGGGGGGCCGAAGAGGCAGATACGCAGTATTTT.